This paragraph covers one T cell receptor (beta chain) sequence. This sample was included in a study of blood T cell repertoires in COVID-19. On the study more broadly: Spain, Italy and the United States supplied samples that represented acute and convalescent COVID-19. T cells, B-cell-depleted T cells, or PBMCs provided the cDNA or gDNA that served as material.

The germline V gene has CDR1 WNHNN and CDR2 SYGVQD (reference sequence). V lost 6 bases, J lost 4 bases, and 16 bases lay in between. The length of the CDR3 is 15 residues. In the original workflow: By means of reference gene primer amplification, nucleated cell counts were estimated. Some clones are missing from TCRdb's copy, which holds only in-frame ones; the method was immunoSEQ multiplex PCR. Clone size and V and J calls were adopted from that table, with D and trimming inferred from the DNA. The repertoire has roughly 100,000 clones, 84% of them found once; the top ten carry around 11%. Material for sequencing was peripheral blood. This clonotype originated in a human donor in a cohort sampled during active COVID-19. The genes are TRBV10-1 and TRBJ2-1; D is perhaps TRBD2 (6 bases). DNA for the CDR3: TGCGCCAGCAGCGGGGGAACGTTAAATTACAATGAGCAGTTCTTC. Translating it yields CASSGGTLNYNEQFF.